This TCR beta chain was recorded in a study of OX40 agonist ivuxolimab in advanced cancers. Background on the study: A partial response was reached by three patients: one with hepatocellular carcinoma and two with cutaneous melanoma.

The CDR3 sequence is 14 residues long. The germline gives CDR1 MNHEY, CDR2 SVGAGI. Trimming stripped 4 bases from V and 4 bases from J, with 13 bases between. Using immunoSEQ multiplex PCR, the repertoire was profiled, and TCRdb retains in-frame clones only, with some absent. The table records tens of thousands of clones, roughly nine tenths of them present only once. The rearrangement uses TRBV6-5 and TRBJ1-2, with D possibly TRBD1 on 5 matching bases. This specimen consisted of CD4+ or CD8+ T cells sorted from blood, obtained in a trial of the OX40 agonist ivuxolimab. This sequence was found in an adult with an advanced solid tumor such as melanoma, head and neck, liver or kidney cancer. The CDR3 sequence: CASSLQDSFYGYTF. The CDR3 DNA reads TGTGCCAGCAGTTTACAGGATAGCTTCTATGGCTACACCTTC.